The rows below give T cell receptor beta chains drawn from one sample of a study of shared clonotypes between healthy human individuals. Produced via immunoSEQ multiplex PCR; TCRdb's table is partial and in-frame only. Of some 680,000 clones in the sample, 60% to 75% are singletons; the top ten hold about 1.8%. Sequencing was carried out using memory CD4+ T cells sorted from blood. Receptors were obtained from a woman aged 25 to 39 in good health. Both conserved end residues are part of each CDR3. The D gene is left open where the match is weak. Only part of the rows carry a size: once, few, many, or a class if the clone is expanded.

V	size	J	D	DNA	CDR3
TRBV5-1	few	TRBJ2-3	.	TGCGCCAGCTCAAGGGGGGTAGAGGGCACAGATACGCAGTATTTT	CASSRGVEGTDTQYF
TRBV29-1	.	TRBJ2-5	TRBD2	TGCAGCGTGACTAGCGGGAGGGAGACCCAGTACTTC	CSVTSGRETQYF
TRBV28	once	TRBJ1-3	TRBD1	TGTGCCAGCACCAACCCAGGGGGTTTTGGAAACACCATATATTTT	CASTNPGGFGNTIYF
TRBV4-1	.	TRBJ2-4	.	TGCGCCAGCAGCCAAGATAGGTGGACAGCCAGGGGCATTCAGTACTTC	CASSQDRWTARGIQYF
TRBV19	.	TRBJ1-1	.	TGTGCCAGTAGTATACGGGGGAACACTGAAGCTTTCTTT	CASSIRGNTEAFF
TRBV19	.	TRBJ2-3	TRBD2	TGTGCCAGTAGTCGATTCGGACTAGCGGGAGGGCCAACAGATACGCAGTATTTT	CASSRFGLAGGPTDTQYF
TRBV4-2	once	TRBJ1-6	TRBD1	TGTGCCAGCAGCTCTACGCCCACATACAGGGGCAATTCACCCCTCCACTTT	CASSSTPTYRGNSPLHF
TRBV19	.	TRBJ2-3	TRBD1	TGTGCCAGTAGCCGACAGGGGGCAACTGTTACGCAGTATTTT	CASSRQGATVTQYF
TRBV6-1	few	TRBJ1-3	TRBD1	TGTGCCAGCAGGACAGGGGGTCGGTCCATATATTTT	CASRTGGRSIYF
TRBV27	.	TRBJ2-7	TRBD2	TGTGCCAGCAGTCCTATTACCAGAGCGACTAGCGGGAGACGGGAGCAGTACTTC	CASSPITRATSGRREQYF
TRBV7-9	.	TRBJ2-3	TRBD1	TGTGCCAGCAGCTCCGGGACAGGGTGGGCAGATACGCAGTATTTT	CASSSGTGWADTQYF
TRBV4-1	.	TRBJ2-4	.	TGCGCCAGCAGCCAAGATTTGGTTCCCGGTGGGGCCAAAAACATTCAGTACTTC	CASSQDLVPGGAKNIQYF
TRBV28	.	TRBJ2-1	.	TGTGCCAGCAGTTTAGCCGGTGTGGCTAGGGGCAATGAGCAGTTCTTC	CASSLAGVARGNEQFF
TRBV14	.	TRBJ2-3	.	TGTGCCAGCAGCCAATGGAAGGGCAATCAAGATACGCAGTATTTT	CASSQWKGNQDTQYF
TRBV28	.	TRBJ1-5	.	TGTGCCAGTGCGGCAGGGCCTCAGCCCCAGCATTTT	CASAAGPQPQHF
TRBV27	.	TRBJ2-3	.	TGTGCCAGCAGTTTAGTTCGACATGGTGATACGCAGTATTTT	CASSLVRHGDTQYF
TRBV29-1	many	TRBJ1-1	.	TGCAGTGCCTTAAGGGAGGTGAACACTGAAGCTTTCTTT	CSALREVNTEAFF
TRBV19	once	TRBJ2-2	.	TGTGCCAGTAGGTTGGGAGCGGTCCCGAACACCGGGGAGCTGTTTTTT	CASRLGAVPNTGELFF
TRBV14	once	TRBJ2-3	TRBD2	TGTGCCAGCAGCCGACTAGCGGCTAACACAGATACGCAGTATTTT	CASSRLAANTDTQYF
TRBV28	.	TRBJ1-5	TRBD1	TGTGCCAGCAGTTTAGCGGCAGGGGGCGCGAGGGTGAAGCAGCCCCAGCATTTT	CASSLAAGGARVKQPQHF
TRBV7-8	once	TRBJ2-7	.	TGTGCCAGCAGCCCCGCCCCGACGCACTACGAGCAGTACTTC	CASSPAPTHYEQYF
TRBV19	few	TRBJ2-5	.	TGTGCCAGTAGTCCAATGCTCCAAGAGACCCAGTACTTC	CASSPMLQETQYF
TRBV11-2	.	TRBJ2-1	.	TGTGCCAGCAGCTTCTCACCAGACTACCCGAGCTCCTACAATGAGCAGTTCTTC	CASSFSPDYPSSYNEQFF
TRBV4-2	.	TRBJ2-3	.	TGTGCCAGCAGCCAAGAACCCCGACTATTTACAGATACGCAGTATTTT	CASSQEPRLFTDTQYF
TRBV9	.	TRBJ2-1	.	TGTGCCAGCAGCGTACTAGGCGGAGTAGGCGATGAGCAGTTCTTC	CASSVLGGVGDEQFF
TRBV19	.	TRBJ1-1	.	TGTGCCAGTAGTATTGGCAGGGTGCGGACTGAAGCTTTCTTT	CASSIGRVRTEAFF
TRBV27	.	TRBJ2-7	.	TGTGCCAGCAGCCGCCGGGACGGACCCTACGAGCAGTACTTC	CASSRRDGPYEQYF
TRBV7-3	.	TRBJ2-5	.	TGTGCCAGCAGCTTAACCCCTCAAGAGACCCAGTACTTC	CASSLTPQETQYF
TRBV28	many	TRBJ2-1	TRBD2	TGTGCCAGCAGCCGGAGCGGGAGTCTTTACAATGAGCAGTTCTTC	CASSRSGSLYNEQFF
TRBV19	.	TRBJ1-1	TRBD1	TGTGCCAGTAGTACAGCCCGTCGACAGGGGCGCATGAACACTGAAGCTTTCTTT	CASSTARRQGRMNTEAFF
TRBV7-8	.	TRBJ1-2	TRBD1	TGTGCCAGCAGCTTAGCGACAGGGACCTATGGCTACACCTTC	CASSLATGTYGYTF
TRBV2	once	TRBJ2-7	TRBD2	TGTGCCAGCAGGGTCGGACTAGCGGGAGACAAACCGTTCTTC	CASRVGLAGDKPFF
TRBV5-8	.	TRBJ2-1	.	TGTGCCAGCAGCTTGTTTGGTGAGCAGTTCTTC	CASSLFGEQFF
TRBV28	.	TRBJ1-2	TRBD1	TGTGCCAGCAGAACGCCCCTACAACAGGGGTTCATTGGGCACTATGGCTACACCTTC	CASRTPLQQGFIGHYGYTF
TRBV28	.	TRBJ2-6	.	TGTGCCAGCAGGGGACATCCAACCCAAAGGGCCAACGTCCTGACTTTC	CASRGHPTQRANVLTF
TRBV19	.	TRBJ2-3	.	TGTGCCAGTGGAGAGGTAGCGGCATCCACAGATACGCAGTATTTT	CASGEVAASTDTQYF
TRBV15	.	TRBJ2-5	TRBD2	TGTGCCACCAGCAGAGAAGCGGGAGGCGGAGAGACCCAGTACTTC	CATSREAGGGETQYF
TRBV5-1	.	TRBJ2-7	TRBD1	TGCGCCAGCAGCTTGGACAGGGGGTCCGGCGAGCAGTACTTC	CASSLDRGSGEQYF
TRBV6-1	once	TRBJ1-1	.	TGTGCCAGCAAGTCTCAGTGGGACACTGAAGCTTTCTTT	CASKSQWDTEAFF
TRBV5-1	.	TRBJ2-2	TRBD1	TGCGCCAGCAGCTTGGTGGCAGGGGGTAACACCGGGGAGCTGTTTTTT	CASSLVAGGNTGELFF